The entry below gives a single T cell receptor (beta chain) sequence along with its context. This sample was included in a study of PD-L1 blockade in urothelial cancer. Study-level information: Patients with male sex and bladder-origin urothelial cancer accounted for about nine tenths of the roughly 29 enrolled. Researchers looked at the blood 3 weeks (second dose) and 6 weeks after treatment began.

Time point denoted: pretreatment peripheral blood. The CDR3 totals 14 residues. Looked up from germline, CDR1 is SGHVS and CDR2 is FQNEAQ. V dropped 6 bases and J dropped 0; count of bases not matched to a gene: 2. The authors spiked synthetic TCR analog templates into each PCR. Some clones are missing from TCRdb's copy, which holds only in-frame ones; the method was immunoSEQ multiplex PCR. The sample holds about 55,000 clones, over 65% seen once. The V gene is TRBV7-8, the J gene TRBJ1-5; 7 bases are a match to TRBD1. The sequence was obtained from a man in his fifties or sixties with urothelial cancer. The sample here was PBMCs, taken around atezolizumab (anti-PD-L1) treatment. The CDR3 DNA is TGTGCCAGCAGGGACAGGCCTAGCAATCAGCCCCAGCATTTT. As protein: CASRDRPSNQPQHF.